A selection of T cell receptor beta chains follows, all from one sample in a study of T-cell reconstitution after alpha-beta-depleted transplantation in children. TCRdb reprocessed the PCR reads via MiXCR and lists one record per CDR3 protein. Of over 150,000 distinct CDR3 sequences in the sample, 6% to 7% are singletons; the top ten hold 3% to 3.5%. Sequenced here: PBMCs from the stem cell graft donor, sampled from the stem cell graft. Receptors were obtained from a human donor who donated a stem cell graft to a child with Wiskott-Aldrich syndrome. Each CDR3 is given with its conserved first and last residue. The D gene is left open where the match is weak. Expanded clones are given a class, and other clones once, few, many or no size at all.

J gene | D gene | CDR3 length | V gene | clone size | CDR3 DNA | CDR3 protein
TRBJ2-7 | TRBD2 | 14 | TRBV19 | . | TGTGCCAGTAGTATATCGGCGGGAGACTACGAGCAGTACTTC | CASSISAGDYEQYF
TRBJ1-1 | . | 12 | TRBV25-1 | many | TGTGCCAGCAGTCAGGGATTCGCTGAAGCTTTCTTT | CASSQGFAEAFF
TRBJ2-3 | TRBD2 | 15 | TRBV7-2 | many | TGTGCCAGCAGAAAACTAGCGGGAGGCGGAGATACGCAGTATTTT | CASRKLAGGGDTQYF
TRBJ1-2 | . | 13 | TRBV7-2 | . | TGTGCCAGCAGCGAGTTGGCAGCTCGGGGCTACACCTTC | CASSELAARGYTF
TRBJ1-3 | TRBD1 | 16 | TRBV4-3 | many | TGCGCCAGCAGCCCCGGGACAGGCGGACTTGGAAACACCATATATTTT | CASSPGTGGLGNTIYF
TRBJ2-7 | TRBD1 | 15 | TRBV5-1 | many | TGCGCCAGCAGCTGGCAGACAGGGGAGGCCTACGAGCAGTACTTC | CASSWQTGEAYEQYF
TRBJ2-1 | TRBD2 | 18 | TRBV29-1 | many | TGCAGCGCCTCTGGGACTAGCGACACAGAGGGGTCCTACAATGAGCAGTTCTTC | CSASGTSDTEGSYNEQFF
TRBJ1-4 | TRBD1 | 14 | TRBV5-1 | . | TGCGCCAGCAGCACGGGACAGGGGAATGAAAAACTGTTTTTT | CASSTGQGNEKLFF
TRBJ2-2 | . | 15 | TRBV5-5 | . | TGTGCCAGCAGCCGGCTGGAGCCGAACACCGGGGAGCTGTTTTTT | CASSRLEPNTGELFF
TRBJ2-1 | TRBD2 | 15 | TRBV5-1 | many | TGCGCCAGCAGCTTGGAGGCGGGAGGGCATAATGAGCAGTTCTTC | CASSLEAGGHNEQFF
TRBJ1-5 | . | 13 | TRBV6-6 | many | TGTGCCAGCAGACGGGCGGGCAATCAGCCCCAGCATTTT | CASRRAGNQPQHF
TRBJ2-2 | TRBD1 | 13 | TRBV19 | many | TGTGCCAGCGAGACAGGGCTTAGGGGGGAGCTGTTTTTT | CASETGLRGELFF
TRBJ2-2 | . | 15 | TRBV5-1 | many | TGCGCCAGCAGGCCGGGGACACAGAACACCGGGGAGCTGTTTTTT | CASRPGTQNTGELFF
TRBJ2-1 | TRBD2 | 15 | TRBV18 | many | TGTGCCAGCTCACCACCCGGGACTAGAAGGAATGAGCAGTTCTTC | CASSPPGTRRNEQFF